These 23 T cell receptor beta chains were sequenced from one sample in a study of blood T cell repertoires in COVID-19. The assay was immunoSEQ multiplex PCR, and TCRdb's table has in-frame clones only and misses some. The data contain around 430,000 clones, just under 90% of them singletons. Sequenced input: PBMCs or T cells enriched from blood (not recorded which). Receptors originate from a woman aged 50 to 60 who had recovered from COVID-19.

The rearrangement uses TRBV5-4 and TRBJ2-6; possibly TRBD2 for D (5 bases). Germline CDR1 SGHNT, CDR2 YYREEE (reference sequence). With 4 bases removed from V and 0 bases from J, the gap between germline ends came to 8 bases. The CDR3 length is 15 residues. The CDR3 is CASSPGNSGANVLTF. CDR3 DNA sequence: TGTGCCAGCAGCCCGGGGAACTCTGGGGCCAACGTCCTGACTTTC. The variable domain in full, with the rest retrieved from reference TRBV5-4 and TRBJ2-6, is ETGVTQSPTHLIKTRGQQVTLRCSSQSGHNTVSWYQQALGQGPQFIFQYYREEENGRGNFPPRFSGLQFPNYSSELNVNALELDDSALYLCASSPGNSGANVLTFGAGSRLTVL.

V and J are TRBV4-2 and TRBJ1-3, with D unclear. Trimming took 1 base from V and 3 from J, leaving 13 bases between them. Germline values: CDR1 LGHNA, CDR2 YNFKEQ. The CDR3 is made up of 16 amino acids. The chain's CDR3 is CASSQASGKYGNTIYF. The CDR3 DNA follows: TGTGCCAGCAGCCAAGCGAGCGGCAAATATGGAAACACCATATATTTT.

This clone appeared once. The chain carries TRBV4-2 and TRBJ2-2, with 9 bases that match TRBD2. The germline V gene has CDR1 LGHNA and CDR2 YNFKEQ. This CDR3 comprises 16 residues. J was trimmed by 1 base and V by 10 bases; bases with no gene match: 10. The CDR3: CATAQAGGRNTGELFF. In DNA, the CDR3 is TGTGCCACTGCCCAAGCGGGGGGTAGGAACACCGGGGAGCTGTTTTTT.

This clone was found a few times. This chain links TRBV3-1 (or the pseudogene TRBV3-2) with TRBJ1-2; D ambiguous. Trimming pared 2 bases from V and 8 bases from J, leaving 9 bases between. The CDR3 spans 12 residues. CDR1 and CDR2 (germline): LGHDT, YNNKEL (reference sequence). CDR3 amino acids: CASSQLGWGYTF. CDR3 coding DNA: TGTGCCAGCAGCCAACTTGGCTGGGGCTACACCTTC.

This sequence joins TRBV5-4 and TRBJ2-5; possibly TRBD2 for D (5 bases). V lost 3 bases, J lost 0 bases, and 6 bases lay in between. CDR1 is SGHNT, CDR2 YYREEE, per germline (reference sequence). The CDR3 length is 13 residues. CDR3 residues: CASSSGYQETQYF. CDR3 nucleotides: TGTGCCAGCAGCTCGGGGTACCAAGAGACCCAGTACTTC.

This sequence joins TRBV7-9 and TRBJ2-7; D gene uncertain. The CDR3 spans 13 residues. Trimming cost V 2 bases and J 9 bases, with 14 bases left between them. Germline V lookup: CDR1 SEHNR, CDR2 FQNEAQ (reference sequence). The CDR3 region is CASSLTTLGVQYF. In DNA form, the CDR3 reads TGTGCCAGCAGCTTAACCACGCTAGGCGTGCAGTACTTC. Full variable domain (rest looked up from reference TRBV7-9 and TRBJ2-7): DTGVSQNPRHKITKRGQNVTFRCDPISEHNRLYWYRQTLGQGPEFLTYFQNEAQLEKSRLLSDRFSAERPKGSFSTLEIQRTEQGDSAMYLCASSLTTLGVQYFGPGTRLTVT.

J is TRBJ1-1 and V is TRBV29-1; D unresolved. Germline CDR1 reads SQVTM; CDR2 reads ANQGSEA. CDR3 length equals 13 residues. Deletions cut 4 bases from V and 1 base from J, with 10 bases between. CDR3 protein: CSVVRQENTEAFF. The CDR3 DNA reads TGCAGCGTTGTTCGGCAGGAGAACACTGAAGCTTTCTTT.

In nucleotides, the CDR3 is TGTGCCAGCAGCTGGGGACAGGGGGCAGGCTATGGCTACACCTTC. Protein product: CASSWGQGAGYGYTF. This chain uses TRBV28 with TRBJ1-2; 12 nucleotides match TRBD1. Germline lookup yields CDR1 MDHEN and CDR2 SYDVKM. Trimming cost V 6 bases and J 4 bases; bases outside gene matches: 6. This CDR3 comprises 15 residues.

The table lists this clone with a few counts. The V call is TRBV6-1, the J call TRBJ1-5; tentatively, D is TRBD1 (6 bases). The V end was cut by 2 bases, the J end by 6 bases, with 11 bases between. Germline CDR1 reads MNHNS; CDR2 reads SASEGT. The CDR3 is 14 amino acids. The CDR3: CASSESSGVQPQHF. The CDR3 nucleotides are TGTGCCAGCAGTGAATCGTCAGGGGTTCAGCCCCAGCATTTT.

This chain uses TRBV2 with TRBJ1-2; 8 bases align to TRBD1. Germline CDR1 SNHLY, CDR2 FYNNEI. The J segment lost 0 bases and the V segment lost 10 bases, leaving 7 bases of the junction unmatched. The CDR3 totals 14 residues. This CDR3 reads CATRRDRTNYGYTF. The DNA for the CDR3 is TGTGCCACCCGGAGGGACAGGACTAACTATGGCTACACCTTC. Full variable domain (remainder filled in from reference TRBV2 and TRBJ1-2): EPEVTQTPSHQVTQMGQEVILRCVPISNHLYFYWYRQILGQKVEFLVSFYNNEISEKSEIFDDQFSVERPDGSNFTLKIRSTKLEDSAMYFCATRRDRTNYGYTFGSGTRLTVV.

In its sample, this clone was seen a few times. This chain links TRBV5-8 with TRBJ1-2; possible D gene TRBD1, 6 bases. Trimming pared 2 bases from V and 8 bases from J, leaving 13 bases between. Germline V gene data show CDR1 as SGHTS and CDR2 as YDEGEE. The CDR3 has 13 residues. The CDR3 protein is CASSLFSGVGYTF. For the CDR3, the DNA is TGTGCCAGCAGCTTATTCTCAGGGGTCGGCTACACCTTC.

The J gene is TRBJ1-2, the V gene TRBV19; the match to TRBD1 covers 8 bases. The length of the CDR3 is 14 residues. J gave up 6 bases and V 5 bases, and 8 bases lay outside the gene matches. Germline-derived CDR1 and CDR2 are LNHDA and SQIVND (reference sequence). The CDR3, as DNA: TGTGCCAGTAGTCCCTCGGACAGGGAGGATGGCTACACCTTC. It specifies CASSPSDREDGYTF.

The rearrangement links TRBV4-3 to TRBJ2-3; 8 nucleotides match TRBD1. Germline V gene sequence: CDR1 LGHNA, CDR2 YSLEER. The CDR3 contains 18 residues. V shed 0 bases, J shed 3 bases, and the junction held 11 bases outside the gene matches. The CDR3 region is CASSQDRAGTGETDTQYF. As DNA, the CDR3 is TGCGCCAGCAGCCAAGATCGTGCGGGGACAGGAGAAACAGATACGCAGTATTTT.

The sample holds one count of this clone. The rearrangement joins TRBV11-3 to TRBJ1-6; 7 bases line up with TRBD1. V was clipped by 5 bases and J by 9 bases; unmatched bases: 10. The length of the CDR3 is 15 residues. Germline V gene data show CDR1 as SGHNT and CDR2 as YENEEA. CDR3 in amino acids: CASSPPNQGGSPLHF. In DNA form, the CDR3 reads TGTGCCAGCAGCCCCCCAAACCAGGGGGGTTCACCCCTCCACTTT.

V gene TRBV7-6 combines with J gene TRBJ2-2; D might be TRBD2 (6 bases). The germline V gene has CDR1 SGHVS and CDR2 FNYEAQ. CDR3 length: 16 residues. The germline V and J ends were trimmed by 2 bases and 4 bases, with 14 bases remaining between them. For the CDR3, the DNA is TGTGCCAGCAGCTTACGGTCCCGGGGGAGCACCGGGGAGCTGTTTTTT. It codes for CASSLRSRGSTGELFF. Variable domain in full (rest from reference TRBV7-6 and TRBJ2-2): GAGVSQSPRYKVTKRGQDVALRCDPISGHVSLYWYRQALGQGPEFLTYFNYEAQQDKSGLPNDRFSAERPEGSISTLTIQRTEQRDSAMYRCASSLRSRGSTGELFFGEGSRLTVL.

The CDR3 DNA is TGTGCCAGCAGTTACCAGATCCCCGGGGAGCTGTTTTTT. It is translated as CASSYQIPGELFF. This chain links TRBV6-2 or TRBV6-3 with TRBJ2-2, with no clear D. The V end lost 2 bases, the J end lost 6 bases, and 7 bases lay between the germline ends. Germline assignment: CDR1 MNHEY and CDR2 SVGEGT. The CDR3 has 13 residues.

The rearrangement uses TRBV3-1 (or the pseudogene TRBV3-2) and TRBJ1-2; D not certain. V was trimmed by 3 bases and J by 6 bases, leaving 17 bases between them. Germline V gives CDR1 LGHDT, CDR2 YNNKEL (reference sequence). The CDR3 length is 15 residues. The CDR3 spells CASSQNSVGEDGYTF. Written as DNA, the CDR3 is TGTGCCAGCAGCCAGAACTCGGTTGGGGAGGATGGCTACACCTTC.

V gene TRBV10-3 combines with J gene TRBJ2-2; D might be TRBD1 (6 bases). Looked up from germline, CDR1 is ENHRY and CDR2 is SYGVKD. The CDR3 extends over 13 amino acids. With 0 bases removed from V and 8 bases from J, the gap between germline ends came to 7 bases. The CDR3 sequence: CAISESTGGELFF. As DNA, the CDR3 is TGTGCCATCAGTGAGTCGACAGGAGGGGAGCTGTTTTTT.

The chain is built from TRBV9 and TRBJ1-3; D is unclear. With 2 bases removed from V and 3 bases from J, the gap between germline ends came to 24 bases. CDR1 and CDR2 from the germline V gene are SGDLS and YYNGEE. The CDR3 totals 19 residues. The CDR3 loop is CASSVSSITAPIFGNTIYF. CDR3 nucleotides: TGTGCCAGCAGCGTGTCTAGCATAACAGCCCCAATCTTTGGAAACACCATATATTTT.

In its sample, this clone was seen once. The chain is built from TRBV19 and TRBJ2-3; tentatively, D is TRBD1 (5 bases). V was shortened by 4 bases and J by 2 bases, with 7 bases between the two germline ends. Germline loops: CDR1 LNHDA, CDR2 SQIVND (reference sequence). The CDR3 is 13 residues long. For the CDR3, the DNA is TGTGCCAGTAGTACCAGGGCCACAGATACGCAGTATTTT. It is translated as CASSTRATDTQYF.

This chain connects TRBV19 to TRBJ1-6; D remains ambiguous. Germline assignment: CDR1 LNHDA and CDR2 SQIVND (reference sequence). This CDR3 has 16 residues. The V and J ends lost 3 bases and 5 bases respectively, with 14 bases between them. The DNA for the CDR3 is TGTGCCAGTAGTATTTCAGGCTCACGGAATAATTCACCCCTCCACTTT. Translated, it gives CASSISGSRNNSPLHF.

The CDR3 loop is CASSKDRHTEAFF. CDR3 DNA sequence: TGTGCCAGCAGTAAGGACAGACACACTGAAGCTTTCTTT. The rearrangement uses TRBV5-8 and TRBJ1-1; maybe TRBD1 (6 bases). V was clipped by 5 bases and J by 3 bases, with 11 bases between them. CDR1 SGHTS and CDR2 YDEGEE come from the germline V gene. This CDR3 region has 13 residues. Using reference TRBV5-8 and TRBJ1-1 for the parts outside the CDR3, the full variable domain is EAGVTQSPTHLIKTRGQQATLRCSPISGHTSVYWYQQALGLGLQFLLWYDEGEERNRGNFPPRFSGRQFPNYSSELNVNALELEDSALYLCASSKDRHTEAFFGQGTRLTVV.

This clone was observed a handful of times. The V and J genes are TRBV7-9 and TRBJ2-7, with 9 bases identical to TRBD1. The CDR3 totals 15 residues. CDR1 and CDR2 from the germline V gene are SEHNR and FQNEAQ (reference sequence). With V trimmed by 7 bases and J by 3 bases, 10 bases remained unmatched. The CDR3 protein is CASMPMDRGNYEQYF. CDR3 nucleotide sequence: TGTGCCAGCATGCCGATGGACAGGGGTAACTACGAGCAGTACTTC.